The rows below give T cell receptor beta chains drawn from one sample of a study of vaccination effects on CD4 cells after COVID-19. No antigen has been identified for these receptors. Data came from immunoSEQ multiplex PCR; TCRdb stores just in-frame clones and leaves some out. The repertoire holds 25,000 to 35,000 clones, with more than 60% as singletons. This specimen was CD4+ T cells from PBMCs cultured with a peptide pool, taken before COVID-19 vaccination. These receptors originate from a human donor who had a prior SARS-CoV-2 infection. The CDR3 runs from the conserved cysteine through the conserved F or W. D genes are given only for firm matches. Only part of the rows carry a size: once, few, many, or a class if the clone is expanded.

v_gene	j_gene	abundance	d_gene	CDR3nt	CDR3aa
TRBV5-1	TRBJ1-6	-	-	TGCGCCAGCAGCTTGTCGGGCCCAACCTATAATTCACCCCTCCACTTT	CASSLSGPTYNSPLHF
TRBV6-2/TRBV6-3	TRBJ1-5	-	TRBD1	TGTGCCAGCAGTCCCCGGGACAGGCGAAATAGCAATCAGCCCCAGCATTTT	CASSPRDRRNSNQPQHF
TRBV12-3/TRBV12-4	TRBJ1-5	-	-	TGTGCCTCCGGACGGTATAGCAATCAGCCCCAGCATTTT	CASGRYSNQPQHF
TRBV4-2	TRBJ1-4	-	-	TGTGCCAGCAGCCAAGATCCACAGGGCAGGACTAATGAAAAACTGTTTTTT	CASSQDPQGRTNEKLFF
TRBV2	TRBJ1-1	-	-	TGTGCCAGCAGTGATTGGGGAGGGAACACTGAAGCTTTCTTT	CASSDWGGNTEAFF
TRBV4-3	TRBJ2-3	few	-	TGCGCCAGCAGCCAAGTGATGGCGGGAAGCTTCGGAGATACGCAGTATTTT	CASSQVMAGSFGDTQYF
TRBV5-1	TRBJ2-1	-	TRBD2	TGCGCCAGCAGCGACGCTAGCGGGGCTGACTACAATGAGCAGTTCTTC	CASSDASGADYNEQFF
TRBV6-5	TRBJ2-2	once	-	TGTGCCAGCAGAAAGGGATACACCGGGGAGCTGTTTTTT	CASRKGYTGELFF
TRBV15	TRBJ2-7	-	-	TGTGCCACCAGCAGAGATAGGGGATCACTTTCCTACGAGCAGTACTTC	CATSRDRGSLSYEQYF
TRBV7-9	TRBJ2-6	-	-	TGTGCCAGCAGCTTTTCACGGGGCTCTGGGGCCAACGTCCTGACTTTC	CASSFSRGSGANVLTF
TRBV2	TRBJ1-1	few	-	TGTGCCAGCAGTGAACAGGTTTCCACTGAAGCTTTCTTT	CASSEQVSTEAFF
TRBV19	TRBJ1-3	-	-	TGTGCCAGTAGTATGGGCATCTCTGGAAACACCATATATTTT	CASSMGISGNTIYF
TRBV7-8	TRBJ2-2	-	-	TGTGCCAGCAGCTTGATGGCGCCCGGGGAGCTGTTTTTT	CASSLMAPGELFF
TRBV7-3	TRBJ2-7	-	TRBD1	TGTGCCAGCAGCCGCGGACAGGGCTCCGAGCAGTACTTC	CASSRGQGSEQYF
TRBV7-3	TRBJ2-3	-	-	TGTGCCAGCAGCTTAATGGGGGGTTTCACAGATACGCAGTATTTT	CASSLMGGFTDTQYF
TRBV6-5	TRBJ2-1	-	TRBD2	TGTGCCAGCAGTTTAACTAGCGGGGCCGGGAATGAGCAGTTCTTC	CASSLTSGAGNEQFF
TRBV9	TRBJ1-2	-	TRBD1	TGTGCCAGCAGCGTAACCGGACAGGGAGGTGGCTACACCTTC	CASSVTGQGGGYTF
TRBV5-1	TRBJ1-4	once	-	TGCGCCAGCAGTGGTCAACCTGGTACCGCAACTAATGAAAAACTGTTTTTT	CASSGQPGTATNEKLFF
TRBV6-2/TRBV6-3	TRBJ1-5	-	-	TGTGCCAGCAGCTCACGGCAGGGCGATCAGCCCCAGCATTTT	CASSSRQGDQPQHF
TRBV27	TRBJ1-1	-	TRBD1	TGTGCCAGCAGTCCGACAGGGGGTTGGTACACTGAAGCTTTCTTT	CASSPTGGWYTEAFF
TRBV10-2	TRBJ2-2	-	TRBD2	TGCGCCCTCCACCCGGCGGGGGGGAACACCGGGGAGCTGTTTTTT	CALHPAGGNTGELFF
TRBV6-6	TRBJ2-7	-	TRBD1	TGTGCCAGCAGGAGGAACGAAGGGGGCTTGCAGTACTTC	CASRRNEGGLQYF
TRBV18	TRBJ2-3	-	TRBD2	TGTGCCAGCTCACCGGCTAGCGGGAGCACAGATACGCAGTATTTT	CASSPASGSTDTQYF
TRBV3-1/TRBV3-2	TRBJ2-3	-	TRBD2	TGTGCCAGCAGCCACGGACTAGCGGGAGCAGATACGCAGTATTTT	CASSHGLAGADTQYF
TRBV7-9	TRBJ2-3	-	TRBD1	TGTGCCAGCAGCTCGGGACAGACCACAGATACGCAGTATTTT	CASSSGQTTDTQYF
TRBV19	TRBJ2-7	-	TRBD2	TGTGCCAGTAGTCATCGGGAGGGCTACGAGCAGTACTTC	CASSHREGYEQYF
TRBV2	TRBJ1-2	-	TRBD1	TGTGCCAGCAGACAACAGGGGGCTGGCTATGGCTACACCTTC	CASRQQGAGYGYTF
TRBV7-8	TRBJ2-7	-	-	TGTGCCAGCAGCTTAGCATGGCTAGTGGCCTACGAGCAGTACTTC	CASSLAWLVAYEQYF
TRBV4-3	TRBJ1-4	few	-	TGCGCCAGCAGCCAGGGGACGGTTGCTTGGCCAATACTGTTTTTT	CASSQGTVAWPILFF
TRBV7-2	TRBJ2-5	-	TRBD2	TGTGCCAGCAGCTTCCAGCGGGGGGGTGGGGAGACCCAGTACTTC	CASSFQRGGGETQYF
TRBV7-9	TRBJ1-1	few	-	TGTGCCAGCAGCTTAGCAGGGGGGAGTGACACTGAAGCTTTCTTT	CASSLAGGSDTEAFF
TRBV7-8	TRBJ1-4	few	-	TGTGCCAGCAGCCGGGACGGCCAAAAACTGTTTTTT	CASSRDGQKLFF
TRBV6-5	TRBJ2-7	-	TRBD1	TGTGCCAGCAGTTTTACGGGACAGGGTAACGAGCAGTACTTC	CASSFTGQGNEQYF
TRBV4-2	TRBJ2-7	-	TRBD2	TGTGCCAGCAGCCAAGATCTAGCGGGGGGATCCACACGCTCCTACGAGCAGTACTTC	CASSQDLAGGSTRSYEQYF
TRBV12-5	TRBJ1-1	-	-	TGTGCTACCTGCATAGACGTTCCGGGCACTGAAGCTTTCTTT	CATCIDVPGTEAFF
TRBV28	TRBJ2-7	-	-	TGTGCCAGCAGGGGACAAGGAGCGGCCTACGAGCAGTACTTC	CASRGQGAAYEQYF
TRBV5-1	TRBJ2-7	-	-	TGCGCCAGCAGCTTGGAAGTTGGGTACGAGCAGTACTTC	CASSLEVGYEQYF
TRBV5-4	TRBJ2-1	-	TRBD2	TGTGCCAGCAAGGATAAACCGGGGGGGCCTTTAAATGAGCAGTTCTTC	CASKDKPGGPLNEQFF
TRBV12-3/TRBV12-4	TRBJ1-2	few	-	TGTGCCAGCAGTTTACGACCAGGTCATGGCTACACCTTC	CASSLRPGHGYTF
TRBV15	TRBJ2-2	-	-	TGTGCCACCAGCACCCCGGCGGGGACCGGGGAGCTGTTTTTT	CATSTPAGTGELFF
TRBV3-1/TRBV3-2	TRBJ1-5	-	TRBD1	TGTGCCAGCAGCCCCTCGACAGGGTCCGAAAATCAGCCCCAGCATTTT	CASSPSTGSENQPQHF
TRBV5-1	TRBJ2-2	-	-	TGCGCCAGCAGCTTGGAGGCGCGCTTGAACACCGGGGAGCTGTTTTTT	CASSLEARLNTGELFF
TRBV5-5	TRBJ2-2	once	-	TGTGCCAGCAGCTTGGGACCGAACACCGGGGAGCTGTTTTTT	CASSLGPNTGELFF
TRBV18	TRBJ2-7	-	-	TGTGCCAGCTCACGAGGTACAGGGAGCTACGAGCAGTACTTC	CASSRGTGSYEQYF
TRBV9	TRBJ2-1	once	TRBD1	TGTGCCAGCAGCGCGACAGGGGTTTACAATGAGCAGTTCTTC	CASSATGVYNEQFF
TRBV4-1	TRBJ1-2	once	-	TGCGCCAGCAGCCAAGAGATGACAGGAATCGCTTATGGCTACACCTTC	CASSQEMTGIAYGYTF
TRBV5-1	TRBJ2-1	-	TRBD2	TGCGCCAGCAGCTTGGGGACTAGCGGGGGCACGTTTCTGGATGAGCAGTTCTTC	CASSLGTSGGTFLDEQFF
TRBV7-9	TRBJ1-2	-	TRBD1	TGTGCCAGCAGGGGACAGGGGGTTAACTATGGCTACACCTTC	CASRGQGVNYGYTF
TRBV3-1/TRBV3-2	TRBJ2-5	-	-	TGTGCCAGCAGCCAAGACTGGCAAGAGACCCAGTACTTC	CASSQDWQETQYF
TRBV7-2	TRBJ2-5	-	TRBD2	TGTGCCAGCAGCTTAACCCTAGCGGAAGAGACCCAGTACTTC	CASSLTLAEETQYF
TRBV19	TRBJ2-7	-	TRBD2	TGTGCCAGTAGAGAGGCCGGGAGGCATAGCTACGAGCAGTACTTC	CASREAGRHSYEQYF
TRBV6-1	TRBJ2-7	-	-	TGTGCCAGCAGTGAACAGGGGATCGCCTACGAGCAGTACTTC	CASSEQGIAYEQYF
TRBV30	TRBJ1-5	-	TRBD1	TGTGCCTTACAGACAGGGGGGGATAGCAATCAGCCCCAGCATTTT	CALQTGGDSNQPQHF
TRBV6-1	TRBJ2-1	few	-	TGTGCCAGCAGTGAATACAGGCCGTCCTACAATGAGCAGTTCTTC	CASSEYRPSYNEQFF
TRBV11-3	TRBJ2-3	-	-	TGTGCCAGCAGCTTAGTAGCGGACACAGATACGCAGTATTTT	CASSLVADTDTQYF
TRBV7-2	TRBJ2-7	once	-	TGTGCCAGCAGCTCGACAAATTCAGGGTACGAGCAGTACTTC	CASSSTNSGYEQYF
TRBV7-2	TRBJ1-6	-	-	TGTGCCAGCACCTCGACAGGCCCGCGTAATTCACCCCTCCACTTT	CASTSTGPRNSPLHF
TRBV24-1	TRBJ1-2	-	TRBD1	TGTGCCACCAGTGAAAGGGACAGGGGGAGGAATGGCTACACCTTC	CATSERDRGRNGYTF